The 5 T cell receptor beta chains below come from one sample, sequenced in a study of cytomegalovirus exposure and HLA in healthy donors. This PCR relied on a set of 60 Vbeta primers and 13 Jbeta primers. TCRdb's table, derived via immunoSEQ multiplex PCR, lists solely in-frame clones and lacks some. Of around 200,000 clones in the sample, about three quarters are singletons; the top ten hold roughly 3.5%. The sample comprised PBMCs. These TCRs come from a woman aged 60-75 years in good health and CMV-seropositive.

The chain carries TRBV2 and TRBJ2-2, with a tentative D call TRBD2 (5 bases). Germline CDR1 reads SNHLY; CDR2 reads FYNNEI. V lost 4 bases to trimming and J lost 6 bases, with 18 bases between them. The CDR3 contains 16 residues. The CDR3 loop is CASSAWRSLISGELFF. CDR3 coding DNA: TGTGCCAGCAGTGCTTGGAGGAGCCTAATATCCGGGGAGCTGTTTTTT.

This chain connects TRBV5-6 to TRBJ2-7; 12 bases match TRBD1. Germline V CDR1 and CDR2: SGHDT, YYEEEE. The CDR3 is 14 residues long. J lost 6 bases, V lost 3 bases, and 4 bases had no gene match. The CDR3 DNA reads as TGTGCCAGCAGCTGGGGACAGGGGGCGCGCGAGCAGTACTTC. Protein product: CASSWGQGAREQYF.

The J gene is TRBJ2-3, the V gene TRBV2; unclear D gene. V was cut by 3 bases and J by 0 bases, with 7 bases left in between. Per the germline V gene, CDR1 is SNHLY and CDR2 is FYNNEI. The CDR3 length is 14 residues. This CDR3 reads CASSEGTSTDTQYF. CDR3 in DNA: TGTGCCAGCAGTGAGGGCACAAGCACAGATACGCAGTATTTT. Complete variable domain (other parts from reference TRBV2 and TRBJ2-3): EPEVTQTPSHQVTQMGQEVILRCVPISNHLYFYWYRQILGQKVEFLVSFYNNEISEKSEIFDDQFSVERPDGSNFTLKIRSTKLEDSAMYFCASSEGTSTDTQYFGPGTRLTVL.

The chain carries TRBV6-6 and TRBJ2-7, with D maybe TRBD1 (5 bases). The CDR3 runs 15 residues. CDR1 MNHNY and CDR2 SVGAGI come from the germline V gene (reference sequence). Between the trimmed V and J ends, which lost 6 bases and 2 bases, there was a span of 17 bases. CDR3 region: CASRSAQGLPYEQYF. CDR3 sequence (DNA): TGTGCCAGCAGATCCGCTCAGGGTCTCCCCTACGAGCAGTACTTC.

The chain combines TRBV5-6 with TRBJ2-3; D gene uncertain. The CDR3 consists of 12 residues. Germline lookup yields CDR1 SGHDT and CDR2 YYEEEE. Trimming took off 1 base at V and 6 bases at J, with 6 bases between the two ends. The CDR3, as DNA: TGTGCCAGCAGCTTGTTCTCCGATACGCAGTATTTT. Translating it yields CASSLFSDTQYF.